This T cell receptor beta chain was recovered during a study of low-dose radiotherapy and immunotherapy resistance in tumors. Study information: Each fraction given to Cohort 2 every two weeks delivered 1 Gy, and the total reached 13 Gy over 26 weeks. On a schedule of every two weeks, intravenous cyclophosphamide at a dose of 200 mg/m2 was delivered one day before each radiation and immunotherapy administration.

The germline gives CDR1 MNHNS, CDR2 SASEGT. The CDR3 is made up of 15 amino acids. V dropped 1 base and J dropped 7; count of bases not matched to a gene: 4. Alpha and beta chains were covered, as first-strand cDNA relied on TRAV- and TRBV-specific primers. Amplification of TCRs used a constant-region primer and V-primer adapter for about 19 PCR cycles. By in vitro transcription, the isolated mRNA was amplified. MiXCR, applied by TCRdb to the reads, yields one record per CDR3 protein. The table has roughly 54,000 distinct CDR3 sequences, about 25% seen once. This clonotype was counted ten times or more. Time point denoted: before trial treatment. Donors, who were enrolled in a single-arm phase I dose-escalation trial, received nivolumab, ipilimumab, aspirin, low-dose cyclophosphamide and low-dose radiotherapy.

The chain combines TRBV6-1 with TRBJ1-2, with 12 positions matching TRBD1. This clonotype was obtained from a male donor with prostate cancer. The sample consisted of PBMCs, taken before treatment. CDR3 bases: TGTGCCAGCAGTGAAGGGGGACAGGGGGCGCGTGGCTACACCTTC. It encodes CASSEGGQGARGYTF.